A selection of T cell receptor beta chains follows, all from one sample in a study of blood T cell repertoires in COVID-19. Profiled with immunoSEQ multiplex PCR; TCRdb holds only in-frame clones, not every one. The sample records fewer than 250,000 clones, 65% to 90% being singletons. Input material: peripheral blood. These receptors were obtained from a woman between 50 and 59 years old with acute or convalescent COVID-19. Each CDR3 is given with its conserved first and last residue. Each record gives: CDR3 protein, CDR3 DNA, D gene, V gene, J gene, clone size. A D gene is named only where the DNA matches it firmly. Rows may omit the clone size; those that give it use once, few, many or a size class.

cdr3_aa: CASSGRVAYEQYF
cdr3_nt: TGTGCCAGCAGCGGGCGGGTCGCCTACGAGCAGTACTTC
d_call: .
v_call: TRBV7-8
j_call: TRBJ2-7
clone_size: .

cdr3_aa: CASSPLLAGVHEQYF
cdr3_nt: TGTGCCAGCAGCCCCCTGCTAGCGGGAGTACATGAGCAGTACTTC
d_call: TRBD2
v_call: TRBV7-2
j_call: TRBJ2-7
clone_size: .

cdr3_aa: CAISGASGIEQYF
cdr3_nt: TGTGCCATCAGTGGGGCTAGCGGGATCGAGCAGTACTTC
d_call: TRBD2
v_call: TRBV10-3
j_call: TRBJ2-7
clone_size: .

cdr3_aa: CATSDVTGGQETQYF
cdr3_nt: TGTGCCACCAGTGACGTGACGGGAGGGCAAGAGACCCAGTACTTC
d_call: TRBD2
v_call: TRBV24-1
j_call: TRBJ2-5
clone_size: .

cdr3_aa: CASSQEGTRSTDTQYF
cdr3_nt: TGTGCCAGCAGCCAAGAGGGCACGCGCTCCACAGATACGCAGTATTTT
d_call: .
v_call: TRBV4-2
j_call: TRBJ2-3
clone_size: .

cdr3_aa: CASSGRGSPEQYF
cdr3_nt: TGTGCCAGCAGCGGGCGGGGGTCCCCCGAGCAGTACTTC
d_call: TRBD2
v_call: TRBV28
j_call: TRBJ2-7
clone_size: .

cdr3_aa: CATTDRGSQPQHF
cdr3_nt: TGTGCCACCACGGACAGGGGGAGTCAGCCCCAGCATTTT
d_call: TRBD1
v_call: TRBV19
j_call: TRBJ1-5
clone_size: .

cdr3_aa: CASSQVHSSPEQYF
cdr3_nt: TGTGCCAGCAGCCAAGTCCACAGCAGCCCCGAGCAGTACTTC
d_call: .
v_call: TRBV3-1/TRBV3-2
j_call: TRBJ2-7
clone_size: .

cdr3_aa: CASSPAGGAPGNTIYF
cdr3_nt: TGTGCCAGCTCCCCCGCTGGAGGGGCCCCTGGAAACACCATATATTTT
d_call: .
v_call: TRBV18
j_call: TRBJ1-3
clone_size: .

cdr3_aa: CASSLGVNNSPLHF
cdr3_nt: TGTGCCAGCAGTTTGGGAGTGAATAATTCACCCCTCCACTTT
d_call: .
v_call: TRBV28
j_call: TRBJ1-6
clone_size: .

cdr3_aa: CSASLRLAVPYNEQFF
cdr3_nt: TGCAGTGCTAGTCTTAGACTAGCGGTACCATACAATGAGCAGTTCTTC
d_call: TRBD2
v_call: TRBV20-1
j_call: TRBJ2-1
clone_size: .

cdr3_aa: CASSESGASGEQYF
cdr3_nt: TGCGCCAGCAGTGAGAGTGGGGCCTCCGGCGAGCAGTACTTC
d_call: .
v_call: TRBV10-1
j_call: TRBJ2-7
clone_size: many

cdr3_aa: CASTFMRDGYTF
cdr3_nt: TGTGCCAGCACCTTTATGCGGGATGGCTACACCTTC
d_call: .
v_call: TRBV5-6
j_call: TRBJ1-2
clone_size: .

cdr3_aa: CASIEQARETQYF
cdr3_nt: TGTGCCAGCATCGAGCAAGCGCGAGAGACCCAGTACTTC
d_call: .
v_call: TRBV2
j_call: TRBJ2-5
clone_size: .

cdr3_aa: CASSDSRVRDTQYF
cdr3_nt: TGCGCCAGCAGTGATAGCAGGGTTCGGGATACGCAGTATTTT
d_call: .
v_call: TRBV10-1
j_call: TRBJ2-3
clone_size: .

cdr3_aa: CASDRAPNSPLHF
cdr3_nt: TGTGCCAGCGACAGGGCACCTAATTCACCCCTCCACTTT
d_call: TRBD1
v_call: TRBV2
j_call: TRBJ1-6
clone_size: .

cdr3_aa: CATSRDTQLAEAFF
cdr3_nt: TGTGCCACCAGCAGAGATACCCAATTGGCAGAAGCTTTCTTT
d_call: .
v_call: TRBV15
j_call: TRBJ1-1
clone_size: few

cdr3_aa: CASSMGLYQETQYF
cdr3_nt: TGTGCCAGTAGTATGGGCCTGTACCAAGAGACCCAGTACTTC
d_call: .
v_call: TRBV19
j_call: TRBJ2-5
clone_size: .

cdr3_aa: CASTRTDSMNTEAFF
cdr3_nt: TGTGCCAGCACGCGAACAGATTCTATGAACACTGAAGCTTTCTTT
d_call: .
v_call: TRBV2
j_call: TRBJ1-1
clone_size: once

cdr3_aa: CASSAQGVPGELFF
cdr3_nt: TGTGCCAGCAGTGCACAGGGTGTGCCCGGGGAGCTGTTTTTT
d_call: .
v_call: TRBV2
j_call: TRBJ2-2
clone_size: .

cdr3_aa: CASSLAAGSTDTQYF
cdr3_nt: TGCGCCAGCAGCTTGGCGGCAGGGAGCACAGATACGCAGTATTTT
d_call: .
v_call: TRBV5-1
j_call: TRBJ2-3
clone_size: .

cdr3_aa: CASSYGTLGNEQYF
cdr3_nt: TGTGCCAGCAGCTACGGGACTCTCGGGAACGAGCAGTACTTC
d_call: .
v_call: TRBV7-9
j_call: TRBJ2-7
clone_size: few

cdr3_aa: CAISAGQGTGYTF
cdr3_nt: TGTGCCATCAGTGCCGGACAGGGGACTGGCTACACCTTC
d_call: TRBD1
v_call: TRBV7-2
j_call: TRBJ1-2
clone_size: .

cdr3_aa: CASSPISGKRPYEQYF
cdr3_nt: TGTGCCAGCAGCCCTATAAGCGGGAAGAGACCCTACGAGCAGTACTTC
d_call: TRBD2
v_call: TRBV7-9
j_call: TRBJ2-7
clone_size: .

cdr3_aa: CSASVREGLSYNEQFF
cdr3_nt: TGCAGTGCTAGTGTTCGGGAGGGCCTTTCCTACAATGAGCAGTTCTTC
d_call: TRBD2
v_call: TRBV20-1
j_call: TRBJ2-1
clone_size: .

cdr3_aa: CATSDRGDQPQHF
cdr3_nt: TGTGCCACCAGTGATAGGGGCGATCAGCCCCAGCATTTT
d_call: .
v_call: TRBV24-1
j_call: TRBJ1-5
clone_size: .

cdr3_aa: CASSRGGQPGYTF
cdr3_nt: TGTGCCAGCAGTCGGGGGGGACAGCCTGGCTACACCTTC
d_call: TRBD1
v_call: TRBV12-3/TRBV12-4
j_call: TRBJ1-2
clone_size: .

cdr3_aa: CASSLFPGENYGYTF
cdr3_nt: TGTGCCAGCAGTTTATTTCCGGGGGAAAACTATGGCTACACCTTC
d_call: .
v_call: TRBV27
j_call: TRBJ1-2
clone_size: .

cdr3_aa: CASSDRQGLTDTQYF
cdr3_nt: TGTGCCAGCAGCGACAGGCAGGGGCTCACAGATACGCAGTATTTT
d_call: .
v_call: TRBV11-3
j_call: TRBJ2-3
clone_size: few

cdr3_aa: CATVHDQGSGYGYTF
cdr3_nt: TGTGCCACCGTTCACGACCAGGGTTCTGGGTATGGCTACACCTTC
d_call: .
v_call: TRBV10-3
j_call: TRBJ1-2
clone_size: .

cdr3_aa: CASSIVGGPELFF
cdr3_nt: TGTGCCAGTAGTATAGTGGGGGGACCGGAGCTGTTTTTT
d_call: .
v_call: TRBV19
j_call: TRBJ2-2
clone_size: .

cdr3_aa: CASSDPGAQHF
cdr3_nt: TGTGCCAGCTCGGACCCCGGGGCCCAGCATTTT
d_call: .
v_call: TRBV12-3/TRBV12-4
j_call: TRBJ1-5
clone_size: .